These 22 T cell receptor beta chains share one sample of origin, sequenced in a study of T-cell reconstitution after alpha-beta-depleted transplantation in children. During its preparation, the TCRbeta library received unique molecular identifiers. TCRdb recomputed calls from the PCR reads with MiXCR, one row per CDR3 protein. The data show hundreds of thousands of distinct CDR3 sequences, with 10% to 13% seen just once and about 4% held by the top ten. Sequencing was performed on PBMCs from the stem cell graft donor, taken from the stem cell graft. Source of these receptors: a human donor who donated a stem cell graft to a child with acute myeloid leukemia.

The gene calls are TRBV7-2 and TRBJ2-5, with D perhaps matching TRBD2 (5 bases). The ends were cut back, 3 bases at V and 2 bases at J, with 10 bases in the middle. This CDR3 region has 14 residues. Germline V lookup: CDR1 SGHTA, CDR2 FQGNSA. The CDR3 loop is CASSFSRGQETQYF. CDR3 bases: TGTGCCAGCAGCTTTTCCCGGGGTCAAGAGACCCAGTACTTC.

The chain combines TRBV11-2 with TRBJ2-7; 8 bases match TRBD1. CDR3 size: 12 residues. Germline loops: CDR1 SGHAT, CDR2 FQNNGV. V was clipped by 7 bases and J by 2 bases; unmatched bases: 1. CDR3 sequence reads: CASKQGAYEQYF. In DNA, the CDR3 is TGTGCCAGCAAACAGGGGGCCTACGAGCAGTACTTC.

This clonotype occurred many times. The chain couples TRBV12-3 or TRBV12-4 to TRBJ2-2, with a possible D match to TRBD1 (5 bases). The CDR3 has 13 residues. V lost 8 bases to trimming and J lost 1 base, with 8 bases between them. The CDR3 bases are TGTGCCAGCGCAAGGGGGAACACCGGGGAGCTGTTTTTT. Its protein is CASARGNTGELFF.

This clonotype was counted many times. The chain is built from TRBV5-1 and TRBJ1-1; 7 bases match TRBD1. Per the germline V gene, CDR1 is SGHRS and CDR2 is YFSETQ. This CDR3 has 15 amino acids. V gave up 6 bases and J gave up 3 bases; unmatched junction bases: 11. CDR3 sequence: CASTKGDSTHTEAFF. In nucleotides, the CDR3 is TGCGCCAGCACCAAGGGGGACAGCACACACACTGAAGCTTTCTTT.

This clonotype was picked up a small number of times. The chain joins TRBV10-3 to TRBJ1-1; D gene uncertain. V dropped 4 bases and J dropped 0 bases, with 12 bases sitting between them. CDR3 length equals 15 residues. CDR1 is ENHRY, CDR2 SYGVKD, per germline. The CDR3 loop is CAISASRVMNTEAFF. CDR3 sequence (DNA): TGTGCCATCAGTGCCTCGCGGGTGATGAACACTGAAGCTTTCTTT.

The chain uses TRBV11-2 and TRBJ1-3; TRBD1 might be the D (5 bases). CDR1 is SGHAT and CDR2 is FQNNGV in the germline V gene. CDR3 length: 15 residues. Deletions cut 5 bases from V and 4 bases from J, with 15 bases between. CDR3 nucleotides: TGTGCCAGCAGCGTGGGACGGGGAACGGGAAACACCATATATTTT. Protein sequence: CASSVGRGTGNTIYF. Full variable domain (missing parts from reference TRBV11-2 and TRBJ1-3): EAGVAQSPRYKIIEKRQSVAFWCNPISGHATLYWYQQILGQGPKLLIQFQNNGVVDDSQLPKDRFSAERLKGVDSTLKIQPAKLEDSAVYLCASSVGRGTGNTIYFGEGSWLTVV.

This clonotype was picked up a small number of times. V gene TRBV4-2 combines with J gene TRBJ2-1; 13 bases align to TRBD2. After removal of 0 bases from V and 0 bases from J, the junction contained 11 bases not matched to a gene. CDR3 length: 21 amino acids. Germline V gives CDR1 LGHNA, CDR2 YNFKEQ. The CDR3 bases are TGTGCCAGCAGCCAAGACTTCGGACTAGCGGGAGTAGAGAGCTCCTACAATGAGCAGTTCTTC. As protein: CASSQDFGLAGVESSYNEQFF.

This clonotype was found many times. V is TRBV6-5 and J is TRBJ2-1, with 7 bases aligning to TRBD1. This CDR3 is built from 16 residues. Germline values: CDR1 MNHEY, CDR2 SVGAGI. V dropped 4 bases and J dropped 0; count of bases not matched to a gene: 6. This chain's CDR3 is CASSLQGMGSYNEQFF. CDR3 DNA: TGTGCCAGCAGTTTACAGGGGATGGGCTCCTACAATGAGCAGTTCTTC.

V is TRBV7-2 and J is TRBJ2-1, with D maybe TRBD2 (5 bases). CDR1 SGHTA and CDR2 FQGNSA come from the germline V gene. This CDR3 contains 17 residues. Trimming removed 0 bases from V and 0 bases from J, with 12 bases in between. CDR3 nucleotide sequence: TGTGCCAGCAGCTTAGCGTCTAGCCCCGGCTCCTACAATGAGCAGTTCTTC. Translating it yields CASSLASSPGSYNEQFF.

This clonotype was seen only a few times. The chain joins TRBV25-1 to TRBJ2-1; TRBD2 matches at 12 bases. The J segment lost 7 bases and the V segment lost 8 bases, leaving 9 bases of the junction unmatched. CDR1 MGHDK and CDR2 SYGVNS come from the germline V gene. The CDR3 is made up of 15 amino acids. In nucleotides, the CDR3 is TGTGCCAGCGGTAGACTAGCGGGGGCCGGTAATGAGCAGTTCTTC. Translating gives CASGRLAGAGNEQFF. The whole variable domain, remainder taken from reference TRBV25-1 and TRBJ2-1, is EADIYQTPRYLVIGTGKKITLECSQTMGHDKMYWYQQDPGMELHLIHYSYGVNSTEKGDLSSESTVSRIRTEHFPLTLESARPSHTSQYLCASGRLAGAGNEQFFGPGTRLTVL.

V and J are TRBV20-1 and TRBJ1-5; the D gene is possibly TRBD1 (6 bases). V lost 3 bases, J lost 5 bases, and 29 bases lay in between. Germline-derived CDR1 and CDR2 are DFQATT and SNEGSKA (reference sequence). CDR3 length: 19 amino acids. The CDR3 loop is CSASFSVVGTGTHHQPQHF. CDR3 in DNA: TGCAGTGCTAGTTTTTCGGTCGTGGGTACAGGGACCCATCATCAGCCCCAGCATTTT.

This clonotype came up a few times. The chain links TRBV2 to TRBJ1-5; D is unclear. The CDR3 runs 12 residues. Between the trimmed V and J ends, which lost 7 bases and 4 bases, there was a span of 8 bases. CDR1 and CDR2 from the germline V gene are SNHLY and FYNNEI. The CDR3, as DNA: TGTGCCAGCACTTATGGGAATCAGCCCCAGCATTTT. Translation: CASTYGNQPQHF.

The chain links TRBV11-1 to TRBJ2-1; the D is unclear. Germline CDR1 SGHAT, CDR2 FQDESV (reference sequence). Trimming took off 4 bases at V and 7 bases at J, with 23 bases between the two ends. The CDR3 contains 17 residues. CDR3 coding DNA: TGTGCCAGCAGCTCCGACTCCAGGTCCTCCCAGCCGAATGAGCAGTTCTTC. Protein sequence: CASSSDSRSSQPNEQFF.

In its sample, this clonotype was seen many times. This rearrangement joins TRBV7-3 to TRBJ1-1; D unresolved. V lost 6 bases to trimming and J lost 6 bases, with 14 bases between them. The germline CDR1 and CDR2 sequences are SGHTA and FQGTGA. The CDR3 length is 13 residues. CDR3 DNA sequence: TGTGCCAGCAGACAAAGGGTTGACGCTGAAGCTTTCTTT. Residues: CASRQRVDAEAFF. The variable domain in full, completed from reference TRBV7-3 and TRBJ1-1, reads GAGVSQTPSNKVTEKGKYVELRCDPISGHTALYWYRQSLGQGPEFLIYFQGTGAADDSGLPNDRFFAVRPEGSVSTLKIQRTERGDSAVYLCASRQRVDAEAFFGQGTRLTVV.

This clonotype was seen more than once but under ten times. The V gene is TRBV20-1, the J gene TRBJ2-1; TRBD2 aligns across 8 bases. CDR1 is DFQATT, CDR2 SNEGSKA, per germline (reference sequence). The trim removed 3 bases at V and 3 bases at J, leaving 10 bases unmatched. The CDR3 is made up of 16 amino acids. The CDR3 DNA reads TGCAGTGCTAGTGATGGCGGGAGGCGTCTCTACAATGAGCAGTTCTTC. Its translation is CSASDGGRRLYNEQFF.

The table lists this clonotype with a few counts. V gene TRBV6-2 or TRBV6-3 combines with J gene TRBJ2-5; D possibly corresponds to TRBD2 (6 bases). The CDR3 spans 13 residues. Per germline, CDR1 MNHEY and CDR2 SVGEGT. V was pared by 10 bases and J by 3 bases, with 15 bases between. CDR3 DNA: TGTGCCATCAGAGGGACTGGCGAAGAGACCCAGTACTTC. It translates to CAIRGTGEETQYF.

This clonotype was observed at least ten times. The chain recombines TRBV20-1 with TRBJ2-1, with unresolved D. The CDR3 length is 15 residues. The V gene lost 5 bases and the J gene lost 0 bases, with 14 bases spanning the gap. Germline CDR1 and CDR2: DFQATT and SNEGSKA (reference sequence). CDR3 region: CSAVSSASSYNEQFF. The CDR3 DNA is TGCAGTGCTGTTAGCAGTGCTAGCTCCTACAATGAGCAGTTCTTC.

The table lists this clonotype with many counts. V and J are TRBV20-1 and TRBJ2-2; 11 positions match TRBD2. In germline, CDR1 is DFQATT, CDR2 SNEGSKA (reference sequence). With V trimmed by 5 bases and J by 7 bases, 12 bases remained unmatched. CDR3 length: 16 residues. The chain's CDR3 is CSALFLAGGQGGELFF. The DNA of the CDR3 is TGCAGTGCTCTGTTCCTAGCGGGAGGCCAGGGCGGGGAGCTGTTTTTT.

The table lists this clonotype with many counts. This chain links TRBV4-3 with TRBJ2-3; the match to TRBD2 covers 8 bases. V dropped 4 bases and J dropped 1; count of bases not matched to a gene: 1. The germline V gene has CDR1 LGHNA and CDR2 YSLEER. This CDR3 is 14 amino acids long. The CDR3 nucleotides are TGCGCCAGCAGCCTGACTAGCGGCACAGATACGCAGTATTTT. Amino acids: CASSLTSGTDTQYF.

This clonotype was recorded many times. J is TRBJ1-6 and V is TRBV28; D is unclear. CDR1 and CDR2 (germline): MDHEN, SYDVKM. V lost 1 base, J lost 2 bases, and 3 bases lay in between. This CDR3 contains 14 residues. DNA for the CDR3: TGTGCCAGCAGTTTATCCCCCTATAATTCACCCCTCCACTTT. It encodes CASSLSPYNSPLHF.

This clonotype was seen at least ten times. The chain carries TRBV12-3 or TRBV12-4 and TRBJ2-7; 8 bases align to TRBD1. After removal of 5 bases from V and 3 bases from J, the junction contained 6 bases not matched to a gene. CDR3 length equals 14 residues. The CDR3: CASSGGQAYYEQYF. CDR3 DNA sequence: TGTGCCAGCAGTGGGGGACAGGCCTACTACGAGCAGTACTTC.

The chain has TRBV20-1 and TRBJ2-7; 11 bases are a match to TRBD2. This CDR3 comprises 16 residues. The germline V gene has CDR1 DFQATT and CDR2 SNEGSKA (reference sequence). Germline trimming cut 6 bases from V and 3 bases from J; bases unmatched to any gene: 13. The CDR3 here is CSATPGLAGPLYEQYF. In DNA form, the CDR3 reads TGCAGTGCCACCCCCGGACTAGCGGGTCCTCTCTACGAGCAGTACTTC.